The 30 T cell receptor beta chains below come from one sample, sequenced in a study of cytomegalovirus exposure and HLA in healthy donors. PCR involved 60 Vbeta and 13 Jbeta primers. Clones were read by immunoSEQ multiplex PCR, and TCRdb kept only the in-frame ones, dropping some. The sample data list 180,000 or so clones. Sequencing was done on a sample of PBMCs. These receptors all come from a woman in her late teens or twenties in good health and CMV-seropositive.

The V call is TRBV29-1, the J call TRBJ2-7; D is uncertain. This CDR3 has 12 residues. The V and J ends lost 3 bases and 3 bases respectively, with 9 bases between them. The germline V gene encodes CDR1 SQVTM and CDR2 ANQGSEA. CDR3 protein: CSVEGRNYEQYF. For the CDR3, the DNA is TGCAGCGTTGAGGGCAGGAACTACGAGCAGTACTTC.

This sequence joins TRBV6-5 and TRBJ1-1; TRBD1 aligns across 9 bases. There are 15 residues in the CDR3. CDR1 and CDR2 from the germline V gene are MNHEY and SVGAGI. The V gene end was trimmed by 5 bases and the J gene end by 3 bases; junction bases not matched to a gene: 7. CDR3 bases: TGTGCCAGCAGTATAACCGGGACAGGGTACACTGAAGCTTTCTTT. It is translated as CASSITGTGYTEAFF.

V and J are TRBV6-6 and TRBJ2-3; no reliable D call. CDR1 MNHNY and CDR2 SVGAGI come from the germline V gene (reference sequence). The CDR3 extends over 15 amino acids. The V end lost 4 bases, the J end lost 2 bases, and 13 bases lay between the germline ends. CDR3 amino acids: CASSSRVSVTDTQYF. The CDR3, as DNA: TGTGCCAGCAGTTCTCGGGTTTCCGTCACAGATACGCAGTATTTT.

This chain uses TRBV5-1 with TRBJ2-3; weak D call: TRBD2 (6 bases). Germline CDR1 is SGHRS and CDR2 is YFSETQ. With 1 base removed from V and 1 base from J, the gap between germline ends came to 22 bases. The CDR3 extends over 19 amino acids. The CDR3: CASSLSVPGTSGRTDTQYF. The CDR3 coding sequence is TGCGCCAGCAGCTTGTCAGTTCCGGGGACTTCCGGCCGCACAGATACGCAGTATTTT.

This chain uses TRBV2 with TRBJ1-2; weak D call: TRBD1 (6 bases). Germline lookup yields CDR1 SNHLY and CDR2 FYNNEI. Trimming cost V 6 bases and J 3 bases, with 14 bases left between them. The CDR3 contains 14 residues. CDR3 sequence reads: CASRRGGLYYGYTF. The CDR3 nucleotides are TGTGCCAGCAGACGGGGGGGCCTTTACTATGGCTACACCTTC.

The CDR3 here is CASSPRNTGSTRQPQHF. CDR3 in DNA: TGTGCCAGCTCACCAAGAAATACAGGGTCCACTAGACAGCCCCAGCATTTT. The chain carries TRBV18 and TRBJ1-5; a weak D match, TRBD1 (6 bases). The CDR3 contains 17 residues. Germline V gives CDR1 KGHSH, CDR2 LQKENI. V was cut by 2 bases and J by 7 bases, with 21 bases left in between.

This CDR3 reads CASGLAVQETQYF. In DNA, the CDR3 is TGTGCCAGCGGGCTAGCGGTACAAGAGACCCAGTACTTC. The chain recombines TRBV2 with TRBJ2-5; 7 bases map to TRBD2. The germline V gene encodes CDR1 SNHLY and CDR2 FYNNEI. V lost 8 bases, J lost 2 bases, and 5 bases stayed unmatched. The CDR3 has 13 amino acids.

The rearrangement joins TRBV2 to TRBJ1-4; tentatively, D is TRBD1 (5 bases). CDR1 and CDR2 (germline): SNHLY, FYNNEI. The CDR3 covers 11 residues. Trimming left V 7 bases short and J 13 bases short, with 13 bases between. CDR3 in DNA: TGTGCCAGCACCGGGGGGGGGTCACTGTTTTTT. Translation: CASTGGGSLFF.

The chain uses TRBV5-4 and TRBJ2-7; 11 bases match TRBD2. The junction had 16 bases not matched to a gene; V was cut back by 4 bases and J by 1 base. This CDR3 is built from 19 residues. Germline CDR1 and CDR2: SGHNT and YYREEE (reference sequence). The CDR3 sequence is CASSPLGTSGGGFSYEQYF. CDR3 bases: TGTGCCAGCAGCCCGTTGGGGACTAGCGGAGGGGGGTTTTCCTACGAGCAGTACTTC.

The V call is TRBV6-5, the J call TRBJ2-1; possibly TRBD1 for D (6 bases). The V and J ends lost 0 bases and 2 bases respectively, with 8 bases between them. This CDR3 comprises 15 residues. Per germline, CDR1 MNHEY and CDR2 SVGAGI. The CDR3 DNA reads TGTGCCAGCAGTTACTCCAGGGGTCCCTACAATGAGCAGTTCTTC. Encoded protein: CASSYSRGPYNEQFF.

The gene calls are TRBV10-3 and TRBJ1-2, with D unclear. V was pared by 7 bases and J by 0 bases, with 9 bases between. There are 13 residues in the CDR3. CDR1 ENHRY and CDR2 SYGVKD come from the germline V gene. CDR3 protein: CAITNVANYGYTF. CDR3 nucleotides: TGTGCCATCACCAACGTAGCTAACTATGGCTACACCTTC.

V and J are TRBV28 and TRBJ1-2; TRBD1 matches at 11 bases. The CDR3 is made up of 14 amino acids. V trimming: 3 bases; J trimming: 8 bases; junction bases outside the gene matches: 5. Germline lookup yields CDR1 MDHEN and CDR2 SYDVKM. CDR3 sequence: CASSLGQGGKGYTF. As DNA, the CDR3 is TGTGCCAGCAGTTTGGGACAGGGGGGAAAAGGCTACACCTTC.

The chain combines TRBV30 with TRBJ2-3, with 8 nucleotides matching TRBD2. J lost 2 bases, V lost 5 bases, and 3 bases had no gene match. The CDR3 sequence is 13 residues long. Germline V gene lookup returns CDR1 GTSNPN and CDR2 SVGIG (reference sequence). CDR3 in amino acids: CAWVAGITDTQYF. The CDR3 coding sequence is TGTGCCTGGGTAGCGGGAATCACAGATACGCAGTATTTT.

The J gene is TRBJ2-7, the V gene TRBV7-2, with TRBD2 matching 8 bases. The CDR3 length is 14 residues. Trimming took 0 bases from V and 6 from J; bases not matched to a gene: 4. The V gene's germline CDR1 is SGHTA and CDR2 FQGNSA. The CDR3 nucleotides are TGTGCCAGCAGCTTAGCCGGGAGGGGGGGCGAGCAGTACTTC. Translated: CASSLAGRGGEQYF.

The gene calls are TRBV5-1 and TRBJ1-1, with D unclear. This CDR3 is 14 amino acids long. CDR1 SGHRS and CDR2 YFSETQ come from the germline V gene. The ends were cut back, 3 bases at V and 2 bases at J, with 11 bases in the middle. For the CDR3, the DNA is TGCGCCAGCAGCTCACTCCAAGCAAACACTGAAGCTTTCTTT. Translating gives CASSSLQANTEAFF. The entire variable domain, with the rest obtained from reference TRBV5-1 and TRBJ1-1, is as follows: KAGVTQTPRYLIKTRGQQVTLSCSPISGHRSVSWYQQTPGQGLQFLFEYFSETQRNKGNFPGRFSGRQFSNSRSEMNVSTLELGDSALYLCASSSLQANTEAFFGQGTRLTVV.

The J gene is TRBJ2-1, the V gene TRBV7-9, with a weak D call TRBD1 (5 bases). The germline CDR1 and CDR2 sequences are SEHNR and FQNEAQ (reference sequence). The CDR3 is 14 amino acids. V lost 6 bases and J lost 5, with 14 bases in between. CDR3 coding DNA: TGTGCCAGCAGACCGAAGGGGTCAGACAATGAGCAGTTCTTC. This translates into CASRPKGSDNEQFF.

J is TRBJ1-2 and V is TRBV18; D perhaps matches TRBD1 (5 bases). Trimming removed 4 bases at V and 1 base at J, with 22 bases between. Germline CDR1 KGHSH, CDR2 LQKENI. The CDR3 spans 18 residues. Written as DNA, the CDR3 is TGTGCCAGCTCACGGCCAGGGAAAGCGGGTTCAATTAACTATGGCTACACCTTC. It translates to CASSRPGKAGSINYGYTF.

This chain uses TRBV6-5 with TRBJ1-5; D perhaps matches TRBD1 (6 bases). This CDR3 spans 13 amino acids. The V gene's germline CDR1 is MNHEY and CDR2 SVGAGI. V shed 3 bases and J shed 7 bases, with 10 bases lying between them. As DNA, the CDR3 is TGTGCCAGCAGTTATGAGAGGGGGCAGCCCCAGCATTTT. Translation: CASSYERGQPQHF.

The chain links TRBV29-1 to TRBJ1-2, with D maybe TRBD1 (6 bases). The CDR3 contains 13 residues. Germline assignment: CDR1 SQVTM and CDR2 ANQGSEA. V gave up 6 bases and J gave up 1 base, with 12 bases separating them. The chain's CDR3 is CSVRAGVNYGYTF. CDR3 bases: TGCAGCGTCAGGGCAGGGGTTAACTATGGCTACACCTTC.

This chain uses TRBV10-3 with TRBJ1-2; 9 nucleotides align to TRBD1. Germline values: CDR1 ENHRY, CDR2 SYGVKD. V lost 7 bases, J lost 4 bases, and 7 bases stayed unmatched. The CDR3 spans 14 residues. The CDR3 sequence: CAITPGQGLYGYTF. CDR3 sequence (DNA): TGTGCCATCACTCCGGGACAGGGCCTCTATGGCTACACCTTC.

V usage is TRBV2 and J usage is TRBJ1-2; 7 positions match TRBD1. The CDR3 runs to 15 residues. Germline V CDR1 and CDR2: SNHLY, FYNNEI. The J segment lost 3 bases and the V segment lost 2 bases, leaving 6 bases of the junction unmatched. The CDR3 reads CASSESGQPYYGYTF. CDR3 in DNA: TGTGCCAGCAGTGAATCGGGACAGCCCTACTATGGCTACACCTTC.

The chain carries TRBV30 and TRBJ2-1; 10 positions match TRBD2. CDR1 GTSNPN and CDR2 SVGIG come from the germline V gene (reference sequence). CDR3 length equals 15 residues. V shed 2 bases, J shed 8 bases, and the junction held 9 bases outside the gene matches. In DNA, the CDR3 is TGTGCCTGGAGTATATCAGCGGGAGGGCCGTATGAGCAGTTCTTC. This sequence encodes CAWSISAGGPYEQFF. Using reference TRBV30 and TRBJ2-1 for the parts outside the CDR3, the full variable domain is SQTIHQWPATLVQPVGSPLSLECTVEGTSNPNLYWYRQAAGRGLQLLFYSVGIGQISSEVPQNLSASRPQDRQFILSSKKLLLSDSGFYLCAWSISAGGPYEQFFGPGTRLTVL.

The genes are TRBV4-3 and TRBJ2-1, with TRBD2 matching 8 bases. The CDR3 consists of 17 residues. The trim removed 0 bases at V and 4 bases at J, leaving 8 bases unmatched. Germline CDR1 is LGHNA and CDR2 is YSLEER. CDR3 in amino acids: CASSQDGGLEKYNEQFF. For the CDR3, the DNA is TGCGCCAGCAGCCAAGATGGGGGACTAGAGAAATACAATGAGCAGTTCTTC.

This chain links TRBV25-1 with TRBJ2-7, with 10 bases lining up with TRBD2. CDR3 length: 13 amino acids. Germline V CDR1 and CDR2: MGHDK, SYGVNS. V lost 8 bases, J lost 1 base, and 2 bases stayed unmatched. CDR3 DNA: TGTGCCAGCTTAGCGGGAGGTTCCTACGAGCAGTACTTC. This codes for CASLAGGSYEQYF.

The J gene is TRBJ2-7, the V gene TRBV7-9; D call uncertain. The CDR3 is 15 amino acids. V lost 1 base and J 6 bases, leaving 16 bases between the germline ends. Germline V gives CDR1 SEHNR, CDR2 FQNEAQ (reference sequence). The CDR3 DNA is TGTGCCAGCAGCTTAGACGCCGGGTTAATACGCGAGCAGTACTTC. This encodes CASSLDAGLIREQYF. Based on the CDR3 plus reference TRBV7-9 and TRBJ2-7, the full variable domain is DTGVSQNPRHKITKRGQNVTFRCDPISEHNRLYWYRQTLGQGPEFLTYFQNEAQLEKSRLLSDRFSAERPKGSFSTLEIQRTEQGDSAMYLCASSLDAGLIREQYFGPGTRLTVT.

The CDR3 region is CASSLRKGVRGNTIYF. The CDR3 nucleotides are TGCGCCAGCAGCCTCAGAAAGGGGGTCCGTGGAAACACCATATATTTT. The chain joins TRBV4-1 to TRBJ1-3, with D perhaps matching TRBD1 (6 bases). This CDR3 has 16 amino acids. Looked up from germline, CDR1 is MGHRA and CDR2 is YSYEKL. Between the trimmed V and J ends, which lost 4 bases and 3 bases, there was a span of 16 bases.

The V call is TRBV9, the J call TRBJ2-5; 9 nucleotides align to TRBD2. Germline values: CDR1 SGDLS, CDR2 YYNGEE. After removal of 2 bases from V and 1 base from J, the junction contained 0 bases not matched to a gene. This CDR3 is 14 amino acids long. CDR3 residues: CASSVSGGQETQYF. For the CDR3, the DNA is TGTGCCAGCAGCGTTAGCGGGGGCCAAGAGACCCAGTACTTC.

The chain couples TRBV6-1 to TRBJ1-6, with TRBD1 matching over 8 bases. Germline loops: CDR1 MNHNS, CDR2 SASEGT. CDR3 length: 15 residues. V lost 5 bases and J lost 6; bases outside the gene matches: 6. The CDR3 protein is CASSMTGATNSPLHF. The CDR3 DNA sequence: TGTGCCAGCAGTATGACAGGGGCAACTAATTCACCCCTCCACTTT.

The chain uses TRBV18 and TRBJ2-2; TRBD1 might be the D (6 bases). The CDR3 covers 12 residues. V shed 6 bases and J shed 11 bases, with 13 bases lying between them. Germline CDR1 reads KGHSH; CDR2 reads LQKENI. This CDR3 is CASSQDRTELFF. In DNA form, the CDR3 reads TGTGCCAGCTCCCAAGACAGGACCGAGCTGTTTTTT.

The V gene is TRBV2, the J gene TRBJ2-7; TRBD2 agrees at 11 bases. This CDR3 has 14 residues. Germline V lookup: CDR1 SNHLY, CDR2 FYNNEI. Trimming removed 7 bases from V and 4 bases from J; junction bases left unmatched: 6. Written as DNA, the CDR3 is TGTGCCAGCATACTAGCGGGAGTTGCGTACGAGCAGTACTTC. It is translated as CASILAGVAYEQYF.